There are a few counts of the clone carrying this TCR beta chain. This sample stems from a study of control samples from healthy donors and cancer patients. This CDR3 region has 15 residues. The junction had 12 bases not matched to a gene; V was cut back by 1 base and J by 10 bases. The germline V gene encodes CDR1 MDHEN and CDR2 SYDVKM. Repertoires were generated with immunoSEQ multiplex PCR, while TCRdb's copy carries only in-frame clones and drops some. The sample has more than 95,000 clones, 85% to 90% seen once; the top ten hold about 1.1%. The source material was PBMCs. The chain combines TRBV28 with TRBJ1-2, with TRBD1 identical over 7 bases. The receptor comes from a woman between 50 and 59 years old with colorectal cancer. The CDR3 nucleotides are TGTGCCAGCAGTTTATCCCCTCCGACAGGGAGAATCTACACCTTC. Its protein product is CASSLSPPTGRIYTF.